A single sample is the source of the 10 T cell receptor beta chains below, sequenced in a study of shared clonotypes between healthy human individuals (dated by TCRdb to 2019 to 2021). CD8 naive samples were obtained by positive selection for CCR7 among CD45RO-negative cells, yielding a CD45RA+CCR7+ population from which TemRA cells were excluded. The library was obtained by the immunoSEQ multiplex PCR assay. TCRdb obtained this table from immuneACCESS and retained in-frame rearrangements with V and J assigned. These tables miss some clones; where compared with another copy, unresolved V genes account for less than half of the shortfall, and the remainder is unexplained. The sample table records roughly 550,000 clones; about 95% of these occur just once. 0.1% to 0.11% of the sample comes from the top ten. The specimen sequenced was naive CD8+ T cells sorted from blood. Reading the label with the study, this specimen's cell subset or site is: CD45RA+CCR7+. The receptors were sampled from a woman aged 25-40 years in good health.

This chain joins TRBV6-1 and TRBJ2-7, with D possibly being TRBD2 (7 bases). The CDR3 length is 13 residues. Germline values: CDR1 MNHNS, CDR2 SASEGT. Trimming removed 7 bases at V and 5 bases at J, with 15 bases between. The CDR3 coding sequence is TGTGCCAGCATCGAGGGGGGGGTGGACGAGCAGTACTTC. As protein: CASIEGGVDEQYF.

J is TRBJ2-7 and V is TRBV5-1; D remains ambiguous. The CDR3 has 14 residues. Trimming left V 0 bases short and J 1 base short, with 8 bases between. The V gene's germline CDR1 is SGHRS and CDR2 YFSETQ. CDR3 nucleotide sequence: TGCGCCAGCAGCTTGGTGCTAGAATCCTACGAGCAGTACTTC. Encoded protein: CASSLVLESYEQYF.

The chain uses TRBV28 and TRBJ2-5, with D perhaps matching TRBD1 (5 bases). The assigned J gene may be wrong: the sequence end matches TRBJ2-7 better. The CDR3 sequence is 13 residues long. Germline V gene data show CDR1 as MDHEN and CDR2 as SYDVKM. This CDR3 reads CASGSSRSYEQYF. The CDR3 DNA reads TGTGCATCAGGGTCCTCACGGTCCTACGAGCAGTACTTC.

The chain recombines TRBV9 with TRBJ2-1; TRBD1 matches at 7 bases. Germline V gives CDR1 SGDLS, CDR2 YYNGEE. There are 14 residues in the CDR3. Trimming cost V 2 bases and J 8 bases; bases outside gene matches: 7. This CDR3 reads CASSVDRTWDEQFF. For the CDR3, the DNA is TGTGCCAGCAGCGTGGACAGGACCTGGGATGAGCAGTTCTTC.

V is TRBV11-2 and J is TRBJ1-4; a possible D gene is TRBD1 (5 bases). CDR3 length: 15 amino acids. V was clipped by 5 bases and J by 7 bases, with 17 bases between them. Germline V gene sequence: CDR1 SGHAT, CDR2 FQNNGV. The CDR3 spells CASSGTGRDGEKLFF. The CDR3 nucleotides read TGTGCCAGCAGCGGGACCGGCCGGGATGGTGAAAAACTGTTTTTT.

The rearrangement uses TRBV29-1 and TRBJ2-1; D is uncertain. The CDR3 is 12 residues long. CDR1 is SQVTM, CDR2 ANQGSEA, per germline. Trimming left V 7 bases short and J 5 bases short, with 12 bases between. The CDR3 region is CSGLGIDNEQFF. The CDR3 region has the DNA TGCAGCGGCCTAGGGATAGACAATGAGCAGTTCTTC.

V usage is TRBV6-1 and J usage is TRBJ2-2; D is possibly TRBD2 (5 bases). Germline CDR1 is MNHNS and CDR2 is SASEGT. CDR3 length equals 15 residues. Trimming took off 4 bases at V and 5 bases at J, with 14 bases between the two ends. Here the CDR3 reads CASSVGAPGTGELFF. CDR3 DNA sequence: TGTGCCAGCAGTGTGGGCGCCCCGGGGACCGGGGAGCTGTTTTTT.

The genes are TRBV27 and TRBJ2-7, with D possibly TRBD2 on 5 matching bases. The V and J ends lost 3 bases and 6 bases respectively, with 15 bases between them. Germline loops: CDR1 MNHEY, CDR2 SMNVEV (reference sequence). The CDR3 is made up of 14 amino acids. The CDR3 protein is CASSFVLSGSEQYF. CDR3 nucleotide sequence: TGTGCCAGCAGTTTCGTCTTATCGGGATCCGAGCAGTACTTC.

The genes are TRBV10-3 and TRBJ2-5, with TRBD2 as a possible D gene (5 bases). The CDR3 loop spans 14 amino acids. Germline values: CDR1 ENHRY, CDR2 SYGVKD. Trimming took 2 bases from V and 1 from J, leaving 8 bases between them. This CDR3 reads CAISEGGLQETQYF. The CDR3 DNA sequence: TGTGCCATCAGTGAGGGCGGACTCCAAGAGACCCAGTACTTC.

The V gene is TRBV11-1, the J gene TRBJ2-7, with 11 bases identical to TRBD1. Trimming took 6 bases from V and 2 from J; bases not matched to a gene: 6. Germline values: CDR1 SGHAT, CDR2 FQDESV (reference sequence). The CDR3 is 15 amino acids. CDR3 loop: CASSYRDRGAYEQYF. Here the CDR3 DNA reads TGTGCCAGCAGTTATCGGGACAGGGGGGCCTACGAGCAGTACTTC.